The 12 T cell receptor beta chains listed next were all sequenced from one sample in a study of blood T cell repertoires in COVID-19. TCRdb keeps only in-frame clones here, not all; method: immunoSEQ multiplex PCR. The sample lists about 75,000 clones, 75% to 85% occurring once. The source material was peripheral blood. These receptors all come from a woman aged 50 to 60 with acute or convalescent COVID-19.

This clone came up a few times. The CDR3 nucleotides read TGTGCCAGCAGCAGGCCGGGTCTATACTACGAGCAGTACTTC. It encodes CASSRPGLYYEQYF. This sequence joins TRBV7-2 and TRBJ2-7; D call uncertain. Trimming cost V 5 bases and J 3 bases, with 14 bases left between them. The CDR3 is 14 residues long. Germline assignment: CDR1 SGHTA and CDR2 FQGNSA. Full variable domain (remainder filled in from reference TRBV7-2 and TRBJ2-7): GAGVSQSPSNKVTEKGKDVELRCDPISGHTALYWYRQSLGQGLEFLIYFQGNSAPDKSGLPSDRFSAERTGGSVSTLTIQRTQQEDSAVYLCASSRPGLYYEQYFGPGTRLTVT.

The gene calls are TRBV7-2 and TRBJ2-1; D possibly corresponds to TRBD2 (5 bases). The CDR3 has 17 amino acids. Germline lookup yields CDR1 SGHTA and CDR2 FQGNSA. The ends were cut back, 5 bases at V and 0 bases at J, with 17 bases in the middle. CDR3 loop: CASSENRGISSYNEQFF. The CDR3 nucleotides are TGTGCCAGCAGCGAAAATCGGGGTATAAGCTCCTACAATGAGCAGTTCTTC.

CDR3: CASSNPRGAGNTIYF. The CDR3 DNA reads TGTGCCAGTAGTAACCCTCGGGGGGCAGGAAACACCATATATTTT. The V call is TRBV19, the J call TRBJ1-3; D is possibly TRBD1 (6 bases). Trimming stripped 4 bases from V and 4 bases from J, with 14 bases between. Germline assignment: CDR1 LNHDA and CDR2 SQIVND (reference sequence). The CDR3 loop spans 15 amino acids.

The gene calls are TRBV21-1 and TRBJ2-3; TRBD2, the table's D call, was not compared with the DNA. TRBV21-1 counts as a pseudogene. The CDR3 loop spans 19 amino acids. This CDR3 reads CATTDSSGREDFRTDTQYF. As DNA, the CDR3 is TGTGCCACCACAGATTCCAGCGGCAGGGAGGATTTTCGCACAGATACGCAGTATTTT.

The rearrangement joins TRBV14 to TRBJ1-2; 11 nucleotides align to TRBD1. After removal of 0 bases from V and 4 bases from J, the junction contained 4 bases not matched to a gene. Germline V CDR1 and CDR2: SGHDN, FVKESK. The CDR3 runs to 16 residues. CDR3 loop: CASSQERDRGAYGYTF. The DNA of the CDR3 is TGTGCCAGCAGCCAAGAGCGGGACAGGGGGGCCTATGGCTACACCTTC.

V usage is TRBV12-3 or TRBV12-4 and J usage is TRBJ2-3; unclear D gene. The V and J ends lost 6 bases and 4 bases respectively, with 8 bases between them. This CDR3 has 12 amino acids. The CDR3 is CASRRNPDTQYF. The CDR3, as DNA: TGTGCCAGCAGGAGGAACCCAGATACGCAGTATTTT.

The V and J genes are TRBV16 and TRBJ2-6, with D possibly TRBD1 on 5 matching bases. The CDR3 is made up of 14 amino acids. The germline gives CDR1 KGHSY, CDR2 FQNENV. Trimming cost V 6 bases and J 4 bases, with 10 bases left between them. The CDR3 spells CASSKQGGANVLTF. The CDR3 coding sequence is TGTGCCAGCAGTAAGCAGGGAGGGGCCAACGTCCTGACTTTC.

This clone came up once. CDR3 bases: TGTGCCAGCAGTTCTACTAGGAGCGAGCAGTACTTC. Its translation is CASSSTRSEQYF. The chain is built from TRBV28 and TRBJ2-7; TRBD2 is a possible D gene (5 bases). V lost 4 bases, J lost 6 bases, and 10 bases lay in between. The CDR3 runs 12 residues. Germline V gives CDR1 MDHEN, CDR2 SYDVKM.

The chain employs TRBV3-1 (or the pseudogene TRBV3-2) and TRBJ2-7, with D hard to call. The germline V and J ends were trimmed by 4 bases and 3 bases, with 16 bases remaining between them. This CDR3 comprises 15 residues. Germline CDR1 reads LGHDT; CDR2 reads YNNKEL (reference sequence). The chain's CDR3 is CASSPGVARNYEQYF. CDR3 coding DNA: TGTGCCAGCAGCCCCGGAGTGGCTCGGAACTACGAGCAGTACTTC.

This rearrangement joins TRBV6-5 to TRBJ1-4; possible D gene TRBD1, 6 bases. Germline loops: CDR1 MNHEY, CDR2 SVGAGI. V lost 8 bases, J lost 4 bases, and 14 bases lay in between. The CDR3 extends over 14 amino acids. The CDR3 is CASGHRDINEKLFF. The CDR3 nucleotides read TGTGCCAGCGGGCACCGGGACATTAATGAAAAACTGTTTTTT.

The rearrangement uses TRBV3-1 (or the pseudogene TRBV3-2) and TRBJ1-5; D gene ambiguous. Germline CDR1 and CDR2: LGHDT and YNNKEL (reference sequence). Between the trimmed V and J ends, which lost 4 bases and 4 bases, there was a span of 8 bases. The CDR3 extends over 13 amino acids. This CDR3 is CASSRLQNQPQHF. CDR3 sequence (DNA): TGTGCCAGCAGCCGCTTACAAAATCAGCCCCAGCATTTT.

This chain uses TRBV2 with TRBJ2-1; D is unclear. This CDR3 spans 11 amino acids. CDR1 and CDR2 from the germline V gene are SNHLY and FYNNEI. Between the trimmed V and J ends, which lost 3 bases and 8 bases, there was a span of 5 bases. The CDR3 coding sequence is TGTGCCAGCAGTGAGGCCCATGAGCAGTTCTTC. Protein sequence: CASSEAHEQFF.